This T cell receptor beta chain emerged from a study of cytomegalovirus exposure and HLA in healthy donors. 60 Vbeta and 13 Jbeta primers were used in PCR. The table came from immunoSEQ multiplex PCR; TCRdb's copy has only in-frame clones and leaves some out. The table has some 100,000 clones, under 80% seen once. As to this clone: The antigen remains unidentified.

Study-level results: What TCR beta sequences reportedly achieved was accurate prediction of HLA-A and HLA-B alleles in most subjects.

The sequencing sample was made of PBMCs. The TCR originated in a man aged 35 to 55 in good health and CMV-seronegative.

The CDR3 coding sequence is TGTGCCAGCTCAACGGGAGAGAACACTGAAGCTTTCTTT. This sequence encodes CASSTGENTEAFF. The chain joins TRBV18 to TRBJ1-1, with D unclear. The CDR3 runs to 13 residues. Germline CDR1 reads KGHSH; CDR2 reads LQKENI. With 5 bases removed from V and 1 base from J, the gap between germline ends came to 8 bases.